The 23 T cell receptor beta chains below all came from one sample that was sequenced in a study of patients and donors after allogeneic stem cell transplantation. TCRdb called the RT-PCR reads again in MiXCR, with one record for every CDR3 protein. The table shows around 160,000 distinct CDR3 sequences, with around 30% occurring only once. Specimen: blood, either unsorted or a sorted T cell fraction (not recorded which). These TCRs come from a human donor who was either an allogeneic HSCT recipient or a stem cell or donor lymphocyte infusion donor (not recorded which). It is not recorded whose cells these are; they may come from a transplant donor.

To note about this clonotype: Its ends do not fully match the called genes, so a read error is possible. V gene TRBV27 combines with J gene TRBJ1-5; 9 bases fit TRBD1. There are 16 residues in the CDR3. The germline V gene has CDR1 MNHEY and CDR2 SMNVEV (reference sequence). CDR3 sequence: CASSPGTGNRNRPQHF. CDR3 in DNA: TGTGCCAGCAGTCCCGGGACAGGGAACCGCAATCGGCCCCAGCATTTT.

This clonotype was seen more than once but under ten times. The gene calls are TRBV29-1 and TRBJ1-1; D unresolved. Trimming took 0 bases from V and 8 from J, leaving 10 bases between them. Germline CDR1 reads SQVTM; CDR2 reads ANQGSEA. The CDR3 has 12 residues. The CDR3 region has the DNA TGCAGCGTTGAAGAGGTTGGGCAGGAAGCTTTCTTT. Its translation is CSVEEVGQEAFF.

The sample holds a few counts of this clonotype. The V and J genes are TRBV9 and TRBJ1-3; maybe TRBD1 (5 bases). CDR1 is SGDLS and CDR2 is YYNGEE in the germline V gene. This CDR3 has 16 amino acids. Trimming shortened V by 0 bases and J by 1 base, and 11 bases separated the two germline ends. The CDR3 coding sequence is TGTGCCAGCAGCGTAGTCGAGGGACCATCTGGAAACACCATATATTTT. Protein: CASSVVEGPSGNTIYF.

There are a few counts of this clonotype. The V call is TRBV15, the J call TRBJ1-5; D is undetermined. This CDR3 is 13 amino acids long. Germline lookup yields CDR1 LNHNV and CDR2 YYDKDF (reference sequence). With 0 bases removed from V and 6 bases from J, the gap between germline ends came to 6 bases. The DNA for the CDR3 is TGTGCCACCAGCAGAGATATTGCTCAGCCCCAGCATTTT. Its translation is CATSRDIAQPQHF.

This clonotype was counted a few times. The chain couples TRBV30 to TRBJ2-1; D is perhaps TRBD2 (5 bases). Trimming removed 4 bases from V and 4 bases from J, with 17 bases in between. This CDR3 is built from 15 residues. Germline V gene sequence: CDR1 GTSNPN, CDR2 SVGIG (reference sequence). CDR3 region: CAWKVGIVGYNEQFF. CDR3 coding DNA: TGTGCCTGGAAGGTCGGGATCGTTGGGTACAATGAGCAGTTCTTC.

The rearrangement uses TRBV7-6 and TRBJ2-3, with D perhaps TRBD2 (5 bases). The CDR3 consists of 13 residues. Deletions cut 5 bases from V and 7 bases from J, with 13 bases between. CDR1 SGHVS and CDR2 FNYEAQ come from the germline V gene. The CDR3 spells CASSREGGYTQYF. CDR3 nucleotide sequence: TGTGCCAGCAGCCGAGAGGGCGGGTATACGCAGTATTTT.

There are a few counts of this clonotype. The chain employs TRBV9 and TRBJ1-2; no clear D. Germline V gene data show CDR1 as SGDLS and CDR2 as YYNGEE. This CDR3 has 11 amino acids. Deletions cut 0 bases from V and 5 bases from J, with 2 bases between. The CDR3: CASSVGYGYTF. The CDR3, as DNA: TGTGCCAGCAGCGTAGGGTATGGCTACACCTTC.

The chain recombines TRBV7-2 with TRBJ1-5; D not resolved. CDR3 length equals 15 residues. Germline assignment: CDR1 SGHTA and CDR2 FQGNSA. V dropped 3 bases and J dropped 6 bases, with 15 bases sitting between them. The CDR3 region has the DNA TGTGCCAGCAGCTTCTGGACGTCGATATCTCAGCCCCAGCATTTT. Its protein product is CASSFWTSISQPQHF. Looking up the rest from reference TRBV7-2 and TRBJ1-5 gives the full variable domain: GAGVSQSPSNKVTEKGKDVELRCDPISGHTALYWYRQSLGQGLEFLIYFQGNSAPDKSGLPSDRFSAERTGGSVSTLTIQRTQQEDSAVYLCASSFWTSISQPQHFGDGTRLSIL.

A few counts support this clonotype. The V gene is TRBV29-1, the J gene TRBJ1-2; D perhaps matches TRBD1 (6 bases). V lost 3 bases and J 8 bases, leaving 13 bases between the germline ends. The CDR3 totals 12 residues. The germline V gene encodes CDR1 SQVTM and CDR2 ANQGSEA. The CDR3 DNA follows: TGCAGCGTTGAGAGGGGGGTTTGGGGCTACACCTTC. This gives the protein CSVERGVWGYTF.

V usage is TRBV30 and J usage is TRBJ2-1; 8 bases agree with TRBD2. CDR3 length equals 15 residues. The V segment lost 4 bases and the J segment 8 bases; nucleotides outside the gene matches: 13. CDR1 and CDR2 (germline): GTSNPN, SVGIG (reference sequence). DNA of the CDR3: TGTGCCTGGACCCCCGGGACTAGAATTTTTGATGAGCAGTTCTTC. This encodes CAWTPGTRIFDEQFF.

This clonotype was detected only a few times. The CDR3, as DNA: TGTGCCAGCAGCACCGGGACAGTGCAACCCGACAATCAGCCCCAGCATTTT. Protein product: CASSTGTVQPDNQPQHF. This chain links TRBV7-2 with TRBJ1-5; 7 positions match TRBD1. V lost 5 bases and J lost 3; bases outside the gene matches: 13. The CDR3 loop spans 17 amino acids. From germline, CDR1 is SGHTA and CDR2 FQGNSA.

This clonotype was picked up a small number of times. V is TRBV27 and J is TRBJ2-7; D possibly corresponds to TRBD1 (5 bases). Per germline, CDR1 MNHEY and CDR2 SMNVEV (reference sequence). V was trimmed by 0 bases and J by 2 bases, leaving 8 bases between them. The length of the CDR3 is 14 residues. The CDR3 region has the DNA TGTGCCAGCAGTTTATCGGGCAGGGCCTACGAGCAGTACTTC. Translated: CASSLSGRAYEQYF.

This clonotype has at least ten counts. The genes are TRBV6-1 and TRBJ1-5, with TRBD1 matching 7 bases. This CDR3 comprises 13 residues. The V segment lost 5 bases and the J segment 5 bases; nucleotides outside the gene matches: 3. In germline, CDR1 is MNHNS, CDR2 SASEGT. The CDR3 spells CASSPDRDQPQHF. DNA for the CDR3: TGTGCCAGCAGTCCCGACAGGGATCAGCCCCAGCATTTT.

In its sample, this clonotype was seen a few times. The rearrangement uses TRBV21-1 and TRBJ1-1; TRBD1, the table's D call, was not compared with the DNA. TRBV21-1 is given as a pseudogene. The CDR3 runs to 16 residues. The chain's CDR3 is CASSAPGGGLNTEAFF. DNA for the CDR3: TGTGCCAGCAGCGCCCCGGGGGGGGGCTTGAACACTGAAGCTTTCTTT.

This clonotype has only one observation. This chain links TRBV25-1 with TRBJ2-2; D gene unclear. The V end was cut by 10 bases, the J end by 3 bases, with 12 bases between. The CDR3 consists of 13 residues. Germline V gene sequence: CDR1 MGHDK, CDR2 SYGVNS. The CDR3 DNA reads TGTGCCATAGCACAAGACCACACCGGGGAGCTGTTTTTT. It is translated as CAIAQDHTGELFF.

The gene calls are TRBV5-1 and TRBJ2-7; the D gene could be TRBD1 or TRBD2 (5 bases each). The CDR3 loop spans 14 amino acids. The germline V and J ends were trimmed by 0 bases and 6 bases, with 13 bases remaining between them. Germline CDR1 reads SGHRS; CDR2 reads YFSETQ. The CDR3 nucleotides read TGCGCCAGCAGCTTGGCCTTAGGGACCGGCGAGCAGTACTTC. Amino acids: CASSLALGTGEQYF.

This clonotype was counted a few times. V and J are TRBV28 and TRBJ2-1; D perhaps matches TRBD2 (5 bases). Trimming shortened V by 4 bases and J by 2 bases, and 9 bases separated the two germline ends. The CDR3 extends over 14 amino acids. Germline-derived CDR1 and CDR2 are MDHEN and SYDVKM. The CDR3 protein is CASSSSLAYNEQFF. The CDR3 DNA reads as TGTGCCAGCAGTTCTAGCTTGGCCTACAATGAGCAGTTCTTC.

The rearrangement uses TRBV6-5 and TRBJ2-1, with 12 bases lining up with TRBD2. The length of the CDR3 is 16 residues. Germline V lookup: CDR1 MNHEY, CDR2 SVGAGI. V lost 9 bases and J lost 7; bases outside the gene matches: 13. The CDR3 coding sequence is TGTGCCAGTTCTTCCTCCGGGACTAGCGGGTGGAATGAGCAGTTCTTC. Residues: CASSSSGTSGWNEQFF.

This clonotype has a handful of counts. The rearrangement joins TRBV13 to TRBJ1-5; 10 bases map to TRBD1. The J segment lost 4 bases and the V segment lost 0 bases, leaving 3 bases of the junction unmatched. The V gene's germline CDR1 is PRHDT and CDR2 FYEKMQ (reference sequence). This CDR3 contains 16 residues. The CDR3 spells CASSLGGQGKNQPQHF. The CDR3 nucleotides are TGTGCCAGCAGCTTAGGGGGACAGGGGAAAAATCAGCCCCAGCATTTT.

This clonotype was counted ten times or more. This sequence joins TRBV3-1 and TRBJ1-4; D gene uncertain. Germline lookup yields CDR1 LGHDT and CDR2 YNNKEL (reference sequence). The CDR3 has 13 amino acids. Between the trimmed V and J ends, which lost 0 bases and 16 bases, there was a span of 15 bases. The CDR3 loop reads CASSQDRTPRKFF. CDR3 bases: TGTGCCAGCAGCCAAGATCGTACACCCCGCAAGTTTTTT.

This clonotype came up many times. The rearrangement links TRBV4-3 to TRBJ1-1; 7 bases agree with TRBD1. Trimming at V came to 1 base and at J to 4 bases, leaving 9 bases not matched to a gene. The CDR3 covers 16 residues. In germline, CDR1 is LGHNA, CDR2 YSLEER. DNA of the CDR3: TGCGCCAGCAGCCAAGCTAGGGGCAGGGGGTGCACTGAAGCTTTCTTT. Its translation: CASSQARGRGCTEAFF.

V usage is TRBV20-1 and J usage is TRBJ2-7; D is unclear. The CDR3 contains 13 residues. The V gene's germline CDR1 is DFQATT and CDR2 SNEGSKA (reference sequence). The V gene lost 3 bases and the J gene lost 3 bases, with 12 bases spanning the gap. In nucleotides, the CDR3 is TGCAGTGCTAGCCCCCGATCTGTCTACGAGCAGTACTTC. This gives the protein CSASPRSVYEQYF.

This clonotype was observed a single time. This chain uses TRBV28 with TRBJ2-7; possible D gene TRBD1, 5 bases. V was pared by 8 bases and J by 2 bases, with 16 bases between. There are 14 residues in the CDR3. Germline CDR1 and CDR2: MDHEN and SYDVKM. CDR3 sequence reads: CASLKRGYPYEQYF. For the CDR3, the DNA is TGTGCCAGCCTGAAAAGGGGTTACCCCTACGAGCAGTACTTC.